This is a list of T cell receptor beta chains from one sample in a study of T cell responses to AZD1222 COVID-19 vaccine. Sequencing used immunoSEQ multiplex PCR; TCRdb keeps in-frame clones, though not all of them. This sample carries 55,000 to 75,000 clones, about four fifths of them seen once, and the ten largest clones take approximately 23%. The input for sequencing was peripheral blood, taken on day 0 of MenACWY control vaccination. The source of these receptors is an adult in good health. CDR3s include the opening cysteine and the closing phenylalanine or tryptophan. Each record gives: V gene, clone size, J gene, D gene, CDR3 DNA, CDR3 protein. A D gene is named only where the DNA matches it firmly. Clone size appears in some rows only: once, few, many, or a class for an expanded clone.

>TRBV6-5|NA|TRBJ2-7|NA
TGTGCCAGCAGTCCTCTCGAAGGGTACGAGCAGTACTTC
CASSPLEGYEQYF
>TRBV5-4|few|TRBJ2-7|NA
TGTGCCAGCAGCTCGGCGTCGTCTTACGAGCAGTACTTC
CASSSASSYEQYF
>TRBV20-1|NA|TRBJ1-5|TRBD1
TGCAGTGCTAGTGAATTGACAGGGGTGGTAGGACAGCCCCAGCATTTT
CSASELTGVVGQPQHF
>TRBV25-1|NA|TRBJ1-5|TRBD1
TGTGCCAGCAGGGGAGAGGGACAGGGGATTCAGCCCCAGCATTTT
CASRGEGQGIQPQHF
>TRBV30|NA|TRBJ1-1|TRBD1
TGTGCCTGGAGCCTGACAGGGGGGGACACTGAAGCTTTCTTT
CAWSLTGGDTEAFF
>TRBV5-5|NA|TRBJ1-5|NA
TGTGCCAGCAGCCCCACGGTGCTTATCGAGCCCCAGCATTTT
CASSPTVLIEPQHF
>TRBV30|NA|TRBJ1-2|NA
TGTGCCTGGACGGGGGGCCCGGACTATGGCTACACCTTC
CAWTGGPDYGYTF
>TRBV2|NA|TRBJ2-1|TRBD2
TGTGCCAGCAGTGAGATCGGCCGGGGACTACGTTTCAATGAGCAGTTCTTC
CASSEIGRGLRFNEQFF
>TRBV3-1/TRBV3-2|NA|TRBJ2-5|NA
TGTGCCAGCAGCCCCCGTAAGGGGGGCACGGAGACCCAGTACTTC
CASSPRKGGTETQYF
>TRBV2|NA|TRBJ1-1|NA
TGTGCCAGCAGTGAAGTTTTGGGGACTGAAGCTTTCTTT
CASSEVLGTEAFF
>TRBV30|NA|TRBJ1-1|NA
TGTGCGGCCTCAGGGGAGAAGGGGATGAACACTGAAGCTTTCTTT
CAASGEKGMNTEAFF
>TRBV7-2|NA|TRBJ2-2|NA
TGTGCCAGCAGCTTTAGGGGGCGGGGCCCAACCGGGGAGCTGTTTTTT
CASSFRGRGPTGELFF